This T cell receptor (beta chain) was identified in a study of CD8 T cells in Susac syndrome. Random hexamers were used to reverse transcribe an amount of about 0.45 to 1 ug RNA. A multiplex approach, immunoSEQ multiplex PCR, amplified TCR beta CDR3 across 54 Vbeta and 13 Jbeta. MiXCR, applied by TCRdb to the immunoSEQ multiplex PCR reads, yields one record per CDR3 protein. The sample shows 170,000 or so distinct CDR3 sequences, around 94% of them seen only once. TCR beta from blood CD8+ and CD4+ T cells was sequenced. V was cut by 3 bases and J by 4 bases, with 13 bases left in between. This CDR3 is built from 14 residues. The germline V gene encodes CDR1 SGDLS and CDR2 YYNGEE.

Sequencing was carried out using CD4+ T cells from PBMCs. The source is a human donor with Susac syndrome. The chain is built from TRBV9 and TRBJ1-2; tentatively, D is TRBD1 (6 bases). The CDR3 loop is CASSGQRGAYGYTF. The CDR3, as DNA: TGTGCCAGCAGCGGACAGAGGGGGGCCTATGGCTACACCTTC.